The entry below describes one TCR beta chain. The record originates from a study of blood T cell repertoires in COVID-19. For the study at large: PBMCs, B-cell-depleted T cells, or T cells were the source of the cDNA or gDNA that made up the material.

The data were produced by immunoSEQ multiplex PCR, yet TCRdb's version contains in-frame clones alone and is incomplete. The sample records roughly 340,000 clones, about 87% being singletons. The CDR3 length is 14 residues. Trimming took 4 bases from V and 3 from J; bases not matched to a gene: 4. The V gene's germline CDR1 is LNHDA and CDR2 SQIVND (reference sequence). The rearrangement uses TRBV19 and TRBJ2-7, with 9 bases identical to TRBD1. Sequences were obtained from peripheral blood. This clonotype was sampled from a woman in her 50s with COVID-19, enrolled during active disease. The chain's CDR3 is CASSTTGQGYEQYF. Written as DNA, the CDR3 is TGTGCCAGTAGTACCACGGGACAGGGCTACGAGCAGTACTTC.